This T cell receptor beta chain originates from a study of PD-L1 blockade in urothelial cancer. Study in general: Male sex and bladder-origin urothelial cancer characterized about 90% of the roughly 29 patients. In terms of prior chemotherapy, patients had received 0 to 3 regimens.

Indicated time point: pretreatment peripheral blood. There are 12 residues in the CDR3. V was pared by 6 bases and J by 8 bases, with 4 bases of the junction left unmatched. Germline V gene sequence: CDR1 SNHLY, CDR2 FYNNEI. With regard to this clone: The antigen remains unidentified.

Using immunoSEQ multiplex PCR, the repertoire was profiled, and TCRdb retains in-frame clones only, with some absent. The sample carries around 130,000 clones, around 85% recorded once. Whole-study findings and limits: Stronger expansion of tumor-associated clones in blood at 3 weeks distinguished durable-benefit patients.

Source: PBMCs, taken around atezolizumab (anti-PD-L1) treatment. The chain uses TRBV2 and TRBJ1-2; 9 bases are a match to TRBD1. The source of this sequence is a man in his forties or fifties with urothelial cancer. CDR3 sequence reads: CASSGTGLGYTF. The CDR3 DNA follows: TGTGCCAGCAGCGGGACAGGGCTGGGCTACACCTTC.